This T cell receptor beta chain is drawn from a study of T cell responses to AZD1222 COVID-19 vaccine (dated by TCRdb to about 2021). Turning to the overall study: AZD1222 recipients with second doses at about 4 weeks or about 12 weeks were pooled, because spike-specific TCR depth and breadth did not differ between schedules. A total of about 250 trial participants underwent TCR sequencing, of whom 207 had received two doses of AZD1222 and around 25 had received two doses of the MenACWY control vaccine. Enrollment into the trials was organized by age into subgroups of 18-55, 56-69 and 70-plus years, and those subgroups contained 148, 28 and 57 TCR-sequenced participants, respectively. Beyond this particular receptor, the publication reports: CD4 TCRs associated with the vaccine covered the entire spike protein, and the dominant responses were in regions 160-218 and 743-854. Nearly half of unique spike-specific TCRs reportedly recognized epitopes outside regions mutated in the B.1.351 and B.1.1.7 variants. Because no samples from the day 14 peak response were available, repertoires could be characterized only after the peak T cell response. Spike-specific TCR breadth and depth rose significantly after two AZD1222 doses compared with day 0 and with MenACWY recipients. Participants were mostly white British, with more females than males. The authors suggested clonal diversity may have been underestimated. Conclusions about previously exposed vaccinees are limited because only six or seven AZD1222 recipients were SARS-CoV-2 seropositive at baseline. In the small 56-69-year group, the increase in depth fell short of significance, most likely because of low power.

Ends trimmed: V by 0 bases, J by 6 bases; bases unmatched to a gene: 1. The CDR3 numbers 15 residues from cysteine through phenylalanine. Of all the DNA, just the CDR3 is kept, 45 bases in frame from base 1. Based on the germline V gene (reference sequence), the CDR1 and CDR2 sequences are MNHNY and SVGAGI. Reading the label with the study, this specimen's time point is: baseline before first vaccination. The vaccinee samples were drawn from two UK trials, COV001 and COV002, one of which was a single-blind randomized controlled phase 2/3 trial testing AZD1222 (ChAdOx1 nCoV-19) in healthy adults. For TCRbeta chain sequencing, PBMC samples from trial participants were taken at day 0 and at day 28 after the second dose. The CDR3 regions of human TCRbeta chains were analyzed by immunosequencing. The study's own analysis went as follows. Repertoire TCRs were matched against a reference library of SARS-CoV-2-specific TCRs generated with the MIRA antigen-specificity platform. Breadth was defined as the fraction of unique TCRs that were SARS-CoV-2-associated, and depth was defined as the fraction of total T cells that were SARS-CoV-2-associated. Using the MIRA data, each spike-specific TCR was mapped to the spike region that the TCR reacts to and placed in a CD4 or CD8 class. Log10-transformed breadth and depth values were compared by one-way ANOVA with Sidak's multiple comparisons tests. TCRdb limited this immuneACCESS table to in-frame rearrangements with V and J called. A share of clones is missing; checked studies link under half to unresolved V genes, and the rest is unexplained. From that table come the V and J calls and clone size; the DNA was used to work out D and trimming. The sample table records some 130,000 clones; about 94% of these occur just once. Roughly 3.7% of the sample belongs to the ten largest clones.

Notes on this clone: Its specific antigen is unknown. No base qualities exist here, and no much larger clone lies one base off it.

The starting material was peripheral blood, obtained on day 0 of AZD1222 vaccination. This TCR came from an adult in good health. Recombination linked TRBV6-6 to TRBJ2-1, and TRBD2 aligns with 11 junction nucleotides. The CDR3: CASSYSSGRANEQFF. The nucleotide sequence reads TGTGCCAGCAGTTACTCTAGCGGGAGGGCCAATGAGCAGTTCTTC.